This T cell receptor beta chain came from a study of T cells after yellow fever vaccination. As to this clonotype: Antigen specificity is unknown.

The CDR3 sequence is 16 residues long. V shed 0 bases, J shed 1 base, and the junction held 4 bases outside the gene matches. The V gene's germline CDR1 is LGHNA and CDR2 YSLEER. Findings and limits, study-wide: The secondary response was weaker but peaked faster, day 5 versus 15. Although most clonotypes did not, a small share appeared in both CD4 and CD8 compartments.

They built TCR cDNA with 5'RACE template switching, a step that put in a universal primer site and UMIs. Via MiXCR, TCRdb re-called the 5' RACE reads, giving one row per CDR3 protein. This repertoire shows approximately 130,000 distinct CDR3 sequences, around 15% found once; its top ten account for around 40%. Sequenced here: CD8+ T cells sorted from PBMCs, sampled 5 days after the yellow fever booster vaccination. The chain combines TRBV4-3 with TRBJ2-5; the match to TRBD2 covers 8 bases. This receptor was identified in a man younger than 35 who received the YFV17D yellow fever vaccine. CDR3 nucleotide sequence: TGCGCCAGCAGCCAAGATCGAGCGGGGGTCCAAGAGACCCAGTACTTC. It yields the protein CASSQDRAGVQETQYF.